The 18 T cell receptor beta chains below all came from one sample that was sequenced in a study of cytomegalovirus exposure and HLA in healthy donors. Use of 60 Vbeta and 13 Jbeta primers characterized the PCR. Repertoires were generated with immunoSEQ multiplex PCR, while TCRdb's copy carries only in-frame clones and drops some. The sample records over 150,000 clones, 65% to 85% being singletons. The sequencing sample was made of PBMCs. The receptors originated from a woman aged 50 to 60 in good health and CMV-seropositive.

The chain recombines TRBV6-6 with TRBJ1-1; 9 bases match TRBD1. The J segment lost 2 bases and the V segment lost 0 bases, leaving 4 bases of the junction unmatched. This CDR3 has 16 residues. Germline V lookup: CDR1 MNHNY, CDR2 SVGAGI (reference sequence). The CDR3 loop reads CASSYSDRGPNTEAFF. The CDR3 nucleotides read TGTGCCAGCAGTTACTCGGACAGGGGCCCAAACACTGAAGCTTTCTTT.

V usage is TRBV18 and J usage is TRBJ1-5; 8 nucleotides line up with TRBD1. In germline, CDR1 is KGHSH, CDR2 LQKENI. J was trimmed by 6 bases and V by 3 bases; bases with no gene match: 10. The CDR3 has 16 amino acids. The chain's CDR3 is CASSPGQGGDGQPQHF. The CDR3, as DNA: TGTGCCAGCTCACCCGGACAGGGAGGGGATGGTCAGCCCCAGCATTTT.

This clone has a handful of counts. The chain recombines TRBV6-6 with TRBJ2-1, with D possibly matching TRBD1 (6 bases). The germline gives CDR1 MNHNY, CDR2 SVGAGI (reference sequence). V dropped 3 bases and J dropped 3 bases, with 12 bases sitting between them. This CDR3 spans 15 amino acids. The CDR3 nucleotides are TGTGCCAGCAGTTATGGGCAGGGGTTCTACAATGAGCAGTTCTTC. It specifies CASSYGQGFYNEQFF.

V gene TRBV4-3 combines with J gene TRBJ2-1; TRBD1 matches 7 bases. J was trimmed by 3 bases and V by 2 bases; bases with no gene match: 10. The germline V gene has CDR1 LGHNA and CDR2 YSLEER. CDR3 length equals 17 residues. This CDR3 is CASSQNPPGQLYNEQFF. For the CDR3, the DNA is TGCGCCAGCAGCCAAAACCCGCCGGGACAGCTCTACAATGAGCAGTTCTTC.

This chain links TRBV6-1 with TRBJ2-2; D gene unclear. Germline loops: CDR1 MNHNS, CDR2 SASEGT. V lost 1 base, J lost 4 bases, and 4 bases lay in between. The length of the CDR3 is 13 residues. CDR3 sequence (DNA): TGTGCCAGCAGTGAAGTTCGCACCGGGGAGCTGTTTTTT. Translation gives CASSEVRTGELFF.

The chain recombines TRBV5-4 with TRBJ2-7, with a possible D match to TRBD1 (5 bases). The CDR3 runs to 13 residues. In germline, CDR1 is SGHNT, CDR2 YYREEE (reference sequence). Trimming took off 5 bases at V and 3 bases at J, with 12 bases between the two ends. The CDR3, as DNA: TGTGCCAGCAGGGCAGGGTTTAGCTACGAGCAGTACTTC. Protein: CASRAGFSYEQYF. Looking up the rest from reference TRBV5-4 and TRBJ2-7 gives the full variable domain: ETGVTQSPTHLIKTRGQQVTLRCSSQSGHNTVSWYQQALGQGPQFIFQYYREEENGRGNFPPRFSGLQFPNYSSELNVNALELDDSALYLCASRAGFSYEQYFGPGTRLTVT.

In nucleotides, the CDR3 is TGTGCTAGTGCCGCGTCCGGGAACACTGAAGCTTTCTTT. It specifies CASAASGNTEAFF. The chain combines TRBV12-5 with TRBJ1-1; D remains unclear. The CDR3 spans 13 residues. V gave up 7 bases and J gave up 1 base, with 10 bases separating them. CDR1 and CDR2 from the germline V gene are LGHNT and FRNRAP.

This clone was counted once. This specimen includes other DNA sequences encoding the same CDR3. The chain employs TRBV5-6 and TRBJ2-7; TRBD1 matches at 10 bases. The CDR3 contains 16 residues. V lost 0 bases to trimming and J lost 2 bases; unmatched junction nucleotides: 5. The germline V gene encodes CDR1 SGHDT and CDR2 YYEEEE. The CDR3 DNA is TGTGCCAGCAGCTTGGCCCCGGGACAGGGGACCTACGAGCAGTACTTC. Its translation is CASSLAPGQGTYEQYF.

CDR3 DNA: TGTGCCAGCAACCAACAGGGACGGGAGACCCAGTACTTC. Residues: CASNQQGRETQYF. The chain is built from TRBV9 and TRBJ2-5, with a possible D match to TRBD1 (6 bases). Germline V gene data show CDR1 as SGDLS and CDR2 as YYNGEE. The germline V and J ends were trimmed by 6 bases and 5 bases, with 14 bases remaining between them. The CDR3 runs 13 residues.

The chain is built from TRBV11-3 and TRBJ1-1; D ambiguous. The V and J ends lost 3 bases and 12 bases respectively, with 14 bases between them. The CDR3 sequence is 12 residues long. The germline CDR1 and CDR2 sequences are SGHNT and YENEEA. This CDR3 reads CASSFRTGGTFF. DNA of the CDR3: TGTGCCAGCAGCTTCAGAACGGGAGGCACTTTCTTT.

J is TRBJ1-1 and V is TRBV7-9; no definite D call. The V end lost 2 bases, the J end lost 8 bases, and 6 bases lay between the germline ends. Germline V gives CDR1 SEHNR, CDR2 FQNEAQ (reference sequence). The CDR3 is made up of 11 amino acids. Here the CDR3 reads CASSLSQEAFF. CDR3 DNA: TGTGCCAGCAGCTTATCCCAGGAAGCTTTCTTT.

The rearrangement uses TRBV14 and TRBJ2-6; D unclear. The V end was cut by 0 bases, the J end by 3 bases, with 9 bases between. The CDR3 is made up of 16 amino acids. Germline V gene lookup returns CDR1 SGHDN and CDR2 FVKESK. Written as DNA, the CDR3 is TGTGCCAGCAGCCAAGATTTGAGAGTTGGGGCCAACGTCCTGACTTTC. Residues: CASSQDLRVGANVLTF.

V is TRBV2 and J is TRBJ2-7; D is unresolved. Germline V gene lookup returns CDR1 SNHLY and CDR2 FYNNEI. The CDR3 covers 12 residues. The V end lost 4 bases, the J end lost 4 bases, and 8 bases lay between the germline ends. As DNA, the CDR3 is TGTGCCAGCAGTGCGGTAGAATACGAGCAGTACTTC. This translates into CASSAVEYEQYF.

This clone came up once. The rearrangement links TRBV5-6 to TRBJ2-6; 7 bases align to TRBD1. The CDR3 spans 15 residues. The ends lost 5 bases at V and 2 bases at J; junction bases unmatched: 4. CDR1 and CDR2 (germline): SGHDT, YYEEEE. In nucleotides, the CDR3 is TGTGCCAGCAGTCCGACAGGGACTGGGGCCAACGTCCTGACTTTC. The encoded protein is CASSPTGTGANVLTF.

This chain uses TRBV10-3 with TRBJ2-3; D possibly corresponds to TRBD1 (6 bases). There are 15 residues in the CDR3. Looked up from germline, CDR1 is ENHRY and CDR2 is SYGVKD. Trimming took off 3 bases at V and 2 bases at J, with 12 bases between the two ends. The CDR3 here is CAISEGRGVTDTQYF. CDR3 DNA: TGTGCCATCAGTGAAGGCAGGGGAGTCACAGATACGCAGTATTTT.

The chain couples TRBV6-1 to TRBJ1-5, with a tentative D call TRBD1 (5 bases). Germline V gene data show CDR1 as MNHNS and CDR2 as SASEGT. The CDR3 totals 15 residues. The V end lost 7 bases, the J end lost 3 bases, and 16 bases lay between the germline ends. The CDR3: CASKEVAGPNQPQHF. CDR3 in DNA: TGTGCCAGCAAGGAGGTTGCGGGGCCCAATCAGCCCCAGCATTTT.

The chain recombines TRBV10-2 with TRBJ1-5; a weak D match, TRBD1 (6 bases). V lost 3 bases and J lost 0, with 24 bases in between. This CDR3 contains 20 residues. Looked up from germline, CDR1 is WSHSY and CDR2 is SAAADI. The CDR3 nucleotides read TGCGCCAGCAGTGAAGGGGTCCGGGAGGACAGAAAAAATAGCAATCAGCCCCAGCATTTT. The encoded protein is CASSEGVREDRKNSNQPQHF.

Written as DNA, the CDR3 is TGCGCCAGCAGCTTAGGGGCCCGGGAGACCCAGTACTTC. This encodes CASSLGARETQYF. The chain uses TRBV5-1 and TRBJ2-5, with a possible D match to TRBD1 (5 bases). Germline lookup yields CDR1 SGHRS and CDR2 YFSETQ. The CDR3 is 13 amino acids. Deletions cut 2 bases from V and 5 bases from J, with 10 bases between.